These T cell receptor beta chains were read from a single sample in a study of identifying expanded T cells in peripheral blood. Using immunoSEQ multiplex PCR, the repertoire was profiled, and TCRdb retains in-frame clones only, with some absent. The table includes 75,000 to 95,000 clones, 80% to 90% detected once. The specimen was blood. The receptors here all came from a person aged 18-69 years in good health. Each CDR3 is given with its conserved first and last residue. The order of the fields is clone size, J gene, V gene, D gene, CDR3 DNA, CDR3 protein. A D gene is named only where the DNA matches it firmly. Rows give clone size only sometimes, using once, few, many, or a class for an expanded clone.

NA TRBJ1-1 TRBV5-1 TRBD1 TGCGCCAGCCTTAAATACAGGGGGGACACTGAAGCTTTCTTT CASLKYRGDTEAFF
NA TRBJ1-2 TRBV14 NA TGTGCCAGCAGCCAGGATGGAGGGGAGGTTGGCTACACCTTC CASSQDGGEVGYTF
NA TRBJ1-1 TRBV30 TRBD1 TGTGCCTGGAGTGTTCAGGGGGGATCTTATGCAAGTACTGAAGCTTTCTTT CAWSVQGGSYASTEAFF
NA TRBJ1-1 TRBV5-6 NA TGTGCCAGCAGCTTCTTCCTCATGGGGGGGAACACTGAAGCTTTCTTT CASSFFLMGGNTEAFF
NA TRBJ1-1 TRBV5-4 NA TGTGCCAGCAGCCTACAGGTGGACACTGAAGCTTTCTTT CASSLQVDTEAFF
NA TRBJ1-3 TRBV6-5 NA TGTGCCAGCAGTTACTCAACATACTCTGGAAACACCATATATTTT CASSYSTYSGNTIYF
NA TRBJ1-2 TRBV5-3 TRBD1 TGTGCCAGAAGCCCAACAGGGGATCATCGTGGCTACACCTTC CARSPTGDHRGYTF
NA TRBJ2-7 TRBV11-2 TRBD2 TGTGCCAGCAGCTTATATCCCCCGGCTGAGGTTGGGGGGGCCTACGAGCAGTACTTC CASSLYPPAEVGGAYEQYF
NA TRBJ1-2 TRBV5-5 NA TGTGCCAGCAGCGATGGGAGGGCTCGGGGCTACACCTTC CASSDGRARGYTF
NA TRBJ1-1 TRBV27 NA TGTGCCAGCAGTTTCCTCTCGGGACGGACGAACACTGAAGCTTTCTTT CASSFLSGRTNTEAFF
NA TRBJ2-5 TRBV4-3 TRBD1 TGCGCCAGCAGCCACCACCGGGGACAGCAAGAGACCCAGTACTTC CASSHHRGQQETQYF
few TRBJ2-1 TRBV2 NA TGTGCCAGCAGTGAACACGGGCTAAAAAACAATGAGCAGTTCTTC CASSEHGLKNNEQFF
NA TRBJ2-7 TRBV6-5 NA TGTGCCAGCACCGCAGGGTACGAGCAGTACTTC CASTAGYEQYF
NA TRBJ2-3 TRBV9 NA TGTGCCAGCAGCCCCCCCCGCGTGGGCACAGATACGCAGTATTTT CASSPPRVGTDTQYF
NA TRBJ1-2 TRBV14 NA TGTGCCAGCAGCCAAGGGGGGACCCCGAGGACTAACTATGGCTACACCTTC CASSQGGTPRTNYGYTF
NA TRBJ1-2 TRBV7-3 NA TGTGCCAGCAGCTTAAAGGCAGGGTATGGCTACACCTTC CASSLKAGYGYTF
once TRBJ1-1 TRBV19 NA TGTGCCAGTAGTAAGCCCTCCCTGTCGGGACAAAGAACTGAAGCTTTCTTT CASSKPSLSGQRTEAFF
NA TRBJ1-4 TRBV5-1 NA TGCGCCAGCAGCTTGACAGTTAATGAAAAACTGTTTTTT CASSLTVNEKLFF
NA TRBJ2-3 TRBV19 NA TGTGCCAGTAGTATAGCGGGGAGCACAGATACGCAGTATTTT CASSIAGSTDTQYF
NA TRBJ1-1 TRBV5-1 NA TGCGCCAGCAGCTTGAATCCCGACGGCACTGAAGCTTTCTTT CASSLNPDGTEAFF
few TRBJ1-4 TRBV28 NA TGTGCCAGCAGTCCGTCCCCGGGACGTTATGAAAAACTGTTTTTT CASSPSPGRYEKLFF
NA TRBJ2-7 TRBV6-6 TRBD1 TGTGCCAGCATTGGGACAGGGGGCTACGAGCAGTACTTC CASIGTGGYEQYF
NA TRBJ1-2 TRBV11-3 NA TGTGCCAGCAGCTTAGACAGCGACTATGGCTACACCTTC CASSLDSDYGYTF
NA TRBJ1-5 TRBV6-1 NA TGTGCCAGCAGTGACCGGGGGGGAGGGGGTCAGCCCCAGCATTTT CASSDRGGGGQPQHF
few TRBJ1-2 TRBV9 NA TGTGCCAGCAGCGTTAGTCCATTTACAGCTAACTATGGCTACACCTTC CASSVSPFTANYGYTF
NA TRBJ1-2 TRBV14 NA TGTGCCAGCAGCCAAGTAAGGGACGGCTACACCTTC CASSQVRDGYTF
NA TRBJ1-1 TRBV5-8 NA TGTGCCAGCAGCTTCGAAGCTTTCTTT CASSFEAFF
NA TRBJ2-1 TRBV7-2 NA TGTGCCAGCAGCTTAGGGGGTTTTATTAGTATGGTCTTC CASSLGGFISMVF
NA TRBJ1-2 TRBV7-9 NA TGTGCCAGCAGCTTCAACCTCTACACCTTC CASSFNLYTF
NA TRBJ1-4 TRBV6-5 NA TGTGCCAGCAGTTTCCAGGGTACTACTAATGAAAAACTGTTTTTT CASSFQGTTNEKLFF
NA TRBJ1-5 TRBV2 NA TGTGCCAGCAGTGGGACGGCAGCAGGGCTTAATCGGCATTTT CASSGTAAGLNRHF
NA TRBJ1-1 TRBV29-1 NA TGCAGCGTTGAGAGTCCGGAGAACACTGAAGCTTTCTTT CSVESPENTEAFF
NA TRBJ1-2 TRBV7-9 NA TGTGCCAGCAGCCCCCTGATAGCTAACTATGGCTACACCTTC CASSPLIANYGYTF
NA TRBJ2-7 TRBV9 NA TGTGCCAGCAGCTCACCGCGGGGAGACGGCGCCTACGAGCAGTACTTC CASSSPRGDGAYEQYF
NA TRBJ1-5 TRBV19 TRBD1 TGTGCCAGTACCCCGACAGGGTGGGAATATAGCAATCAGCCCCAGCATTTT CASTPTGWEYSNQPQHF
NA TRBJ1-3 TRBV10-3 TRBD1 TGTGCCATCAGGGCTGGACAGGGGGCATCTGGAAACACCACATATTTT CAIRAGQGASGNTTYF
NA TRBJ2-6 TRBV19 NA TGTGCCAGTTCGAAGGAGAAAGGGTTTTCTGGGGCCAACGTCCTGACTTTC CASSKEKGFSGANVLTF
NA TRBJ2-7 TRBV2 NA TGTGCCAGCAGCGCCAGGGGGGGGGCCTACGAGCAGTACTTC CASSARGGAYEQYF
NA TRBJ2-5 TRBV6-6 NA TGTGCCAGCAGCCCCCGGGCCCGAGAGACCCAGTACTTC CASSPRARETQYF
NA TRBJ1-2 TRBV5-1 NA TGCGCCAGCAGCCAGGACAACTATGGCTACACCTTC CASSQDNYGYTF
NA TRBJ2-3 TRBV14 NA TGTGCCAGCAGCCAAGATCTTGGGCGGGGGCCCACAGATACGCAGTATTTT CASSQDLGRGPTDTQYF
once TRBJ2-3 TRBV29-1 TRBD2 TGCAGCGGCTCCCAACTAGCGGGGGGCGGGGATACGCAGTATTTT CSGSQLAGGGDTQYF
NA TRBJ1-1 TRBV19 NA TGTGCCAGTAGCTCTAGGGGGACGAGGACGAACACTGAAGCTTTCTTT CASSSRGTRTNTEAFF
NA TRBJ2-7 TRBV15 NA TGTGCCACCAGCAGAGATCAGGCCTTTCAGGACAGACCGAGGGAGCAGTACTTC CATSRDQAFQDRPREQYF